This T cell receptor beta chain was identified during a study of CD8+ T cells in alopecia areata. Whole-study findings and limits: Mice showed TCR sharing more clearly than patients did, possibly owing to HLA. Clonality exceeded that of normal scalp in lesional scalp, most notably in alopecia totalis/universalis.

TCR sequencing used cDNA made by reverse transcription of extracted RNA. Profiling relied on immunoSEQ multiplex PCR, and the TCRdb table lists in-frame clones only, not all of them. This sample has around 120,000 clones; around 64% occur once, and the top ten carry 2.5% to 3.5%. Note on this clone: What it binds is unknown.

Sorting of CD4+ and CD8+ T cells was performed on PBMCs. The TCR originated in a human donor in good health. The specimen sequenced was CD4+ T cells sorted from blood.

The CDR3 DNA reads as TGTGCCTGGAGTGCAAGACTAGAAGGGGAGCAGTTCTTC. Residues: CAWSARLEGEQFF. This chain joins TRBV30 and TRBJ2-1, with a tentative D call TRBD2 (6 bases). Per the germline V gene, CDR1 is GTSNPN and CDR2 is SVGIG (reference sequence). The CDR3 sequence is 13 residues long. Trimming removed 1 base at V and 10 bases at J, with 14 bases between. Using reference TRBV30 and TRBJ2-1 for the parts outside the CDR3, the full variable domain is SQTIHQWPATLVQPVGSPLSLECTVEGTSNPNLYWYRQAAGRGLQLLFYSVGIGQISSEVPQNLSASRPQDRQFILSSKKLLLSDSGFYLCAWSARLEGEQFFGPGTRLTVL.